This TCR beta chain appears in the sequencing data of a study of blood T cell repertoires in COVID-19. About the study: Some COVID-19 samples were acute and others convalescent; all came from the United States, Italy and Spain. Sources were T cells, B-cell-depleted T cells, or PBMCs; the material itself was cDNA or gDNA.

Authors' methods: Nucleated cell counts were estimated from reference gene primer amplification. Sequencing was performed with immunoSEQ multiplex PCR; in TCRdb, only in-frame clones are kept and a portion is missing. The DNA was the basis for D and trimming; V, J and clone size are from that table. The repertoire holds about 20,000 clones, with about 89% as singletons. Germline lookup yields CDR1 MNHEY and CDR2 SVGEGT. J lost 2 bases, V lost 0 bases, and 9 bases had no gene match. The CDR3 has 18 amino acids. Specimen: peripheral blood. The TCR comes from a woman aged 60-75 years with active COVID-19. The chain recombines TRBV6-2 or TRBV6-3 with TRBJ2-3, with TRBD2 matching 9 bases. The CDR3 sequence: CASSYSGGGGASTDTQYF. CDR3 nucleotides: TGTGCCAGCAGTTACTCGGGCGGCGGGGGGGCCTCCACAGATACGCAGTATTTT.